Below are 17 T cell receptor beta chains sequenced from a single sample in a study of blood T cells in healthy people across ages. A second PCR of about 7 to 12 cycles used a sample-barcoded 5' primer and a J-beta primer mix. TCRdb reanalysed the 5' RACE reads using MiXCR and keeps one entry per CDR3 protein. The table includes about 1.8 million distinct CDR3 sequences, about 50% detected once. Sequenced sample: blood. All receptors derive from a woman aged 40 to 50 in good health.

The sample holds one count of this clonotype. V is TRBV29-1 and J is TRBJ1-1; D is perhaps TRBD1 (5 bases). The CDR3 spans 13 residues. V lost 7 bases and J 5 bases, leaving 17 bases between the germline ends. Germline V gene sequence: CDR1 SQVTM, CDR2 ANQGSEA. The CDR3 DNA is TGCAGCGCCAAGACAGACAGAGGGACTGAAGCTTTCTTT. This encodes CSAKTDRGTEAFF.

This clonotype was observed a handful of times. J is TRBJ2-5 and V is TRBV7-2; TRBD1 agrees at 12 bases. CDR1 SGHTA and CDR2 FQGNSA come from the germline V gene. V was clipped by 0 bases and J by 5 bases; unmatched bases: 16. There are 20 residues in the CDR3. The CDR3 is CASSLANGAQGQGARETQYF. CDR3 nucleotides: TGTGCCAGCAGCTTAGCGAACGGGGCGCAGGGACAGGGGGCTCGGGAGACCCAGTACTTC.

The genes are TRBV29-1 and TRBJ2-1; the match to TRBD1 covers 9 bases. The CDR3 has 12 amino acids. The V and J ends lost 6 bases and 7 bases, in that order; junction bases with no gene match: 4. The V gene's germline CDR1 is SQVTM and CDR2 ANQGSEA. CDR3 sequence: CSVGTGQNEQFF. The CDR3, as DNA: TGCAGCGTAGGGACAGGGCAGAATGAGCAGTTCTTC.

J is TRBJ2-3 and V is TRBV6-2 or TRBV6-3; D is undetermined. Germline V gene sequence: CDR1 MNHEY, CDR2 SVGEGT. The CDR3 loop spans 16 amino acids. V lost 5 bases, J lost 2 bases, and 17 bases lay in between. The CDR3 DNA reads TGTGCCAGCAGTAGACCAGGACCAGGAATCACAGATACGCAGTATTTT. This codes for CASSRPGPGITDTQYF.

This rearrangement joins TRBV7-9 to TRBJ2-7; TRBD1 is a possible D gene (6 bases). V lost 7 bases and J lost 0, with 10 bases in between. This CDR3 region has 13 residues. CDR1 and CDR2 (germline): SEHNR, FQNEAQ (reference sequence). The CDR3 spells CASTLTGSYEQYF. For the CDR3, the DNA is TGTGCCAGCACCCTGACAGGCTCCTACGAGCAGTACTTC.

J is TRBJ2-1 and V is TRBV6-5; D is tentatively TRBD1 or TRBD2 (6 bases each). Germline V lookup: CDR1 MNHEY, CDR2 SVGAGI. CDR3 length: 19 residues. The V end was cut by 0 bases, the J end by 3 bases, with 21 bases between. The CDR3 sequence is CASSYSPLESGADYNEQFF. CDR3 in DNA: TGTGCCAGCAGTTACTCTCCTCTGGAATCGGGGGCCGACTACAATGAGCAGTTCTTC.

A word on this clonotype: Since a much larger clone is just one base distant, this may be a read error. The genes are TRBV12-3 or TRBV12-4 and TRBJ1-2; 10 nucleotides agree with TRBD1. There are 14 residues in the CDR3. The CDR3 spells CAGSRQGAYYGYTF. DNA of the CDR3: TGTGCCGGCAGTAGACAGGGGGCTTATTATGGCTACACCTTC.

The CDR3, as DNA: TGCAGTGCCGAAGGGACTGTCGAGCAGTACTTC. Residues: CSAEGTVEQYF. This sequence joins TRBV20-1 and TRBJ2-4; possible D gene TRBD2, 6 bases. The end of the DNA fits TRBJ2-7 better, so the J call may be wrong. The CDR3 is 11 amino acids. Per germline, CDR1 DFQATT and CDR2 SNEGSKA (reference sequence).

This clonotype was counted at least ten times. V usage is TRBV7-2 and J usage is TRBJ2-1; 7 bases map to TRBD1. The CDR3 loop spans 13 amino acids. V lost 5 bases and J lost 5; bases outside the gene matches: 3. Germline CDR1 and CDR2: SGHTA and FQGNSA. CDR3 bases: TGTGCCAGCAGCCTTGACAGGGACAATGAGCAGTTCTTC. Encoded protein: CASSLDRDNEQFF. Drawing the rest from reference TRBV7-2 and TRBJ2-1, the complete variable domain is GAGVSQSPSNKVTEKGKDVELRCDPISGHTALYWYRQSLGQGLEFLIYFQGNSAPDKSGLPSDRFSAERTGGSVSTLTIQRTQQEDSAVYLCASSLDRDNEQFFGPGTRLTVL.

V and J are TRBV7-2 and TRBJ1-1; no reliable D call. The CDR3 extends over 13 amino acids. V gave up 1 base and J gave up 3 bases, with 6 bases separating them. CDR1 is SGHTA and CDR2 is FQGNSA in the germline V gene. This chain's CDR3 is CASSLEMYTEAFF. As DNA, the CDR3 is TGTGCCAGCAGCTTAGAAATGTACACTGAAGCTTTCTTT.

CDR3 DNA sequence: TGTGCCACCAGCAGAGATGGGGTGGGGAGGAATACGCAGTATTTT. It encodes CATSRDGVGRNTQYF. The V and J genes are TRBV15 and TRBJ2-3; D possibly corresponds to TRBD2 (6 bases). This CDR3 is 15 amino acids long. Germline-derived CDR1 and CDR2 are LNHNV and YYDKDF (reference sequence). The V end lost 0 bases, the J end lost 7 bases, and 14 bases lay between the germline ends.

This clonotype has more than one count but fewer than ten. The V call is TRBV12-3 or TRBV12-4, the J call TRBJ2-7; no reliable D call. Trimming took 7 bases from V and 1 from J, leaving 14 bases between them. The CDR3 is 14 amino acids. CDR3 nucleotides: TGTGCCAGCAAACCGGGCCCGGGTTCCTACGAGCAGTACTTC. Amino acids: CASKPGPGSYEQYF.

This clonotype was detected a few times. This rearrangement joins TRBV7-3 to TRBJ2-1; no firm D call. CDR1 and CDR2 from the germline V gene are SGHTA and FQGTGA. The CDR3 runs 12 residues. Trimming took 2 bases from V and 10 from J, leaving 9 bases between them. The CDR3 bases are TGTGCCAGCAGCTTATACCGGAGCGAGCAGTTCTTC. Amino acids: CASSLYRSEQFF.

This chain links TRBV4-2 with TRBJ2-7, with D perhaps matching TRBD1 or TRBD2 (5 bases each). V was cut by 1 base and J by 3 bases, with 10 bases left in between. Looked up from germline, CDR1 is LGHNA and CDR2 is YNFKEQ. The CDR3 totals 14 residues. CDR3 loop: CASSQVVGDYEQYF. Here the CDR3 DNA reads TGTGCCAGCAGCCAAGTTGTGGGGGACTACGAGCAGTACTTC.

V is TRBV10-2 and J is TRBJ2-2, with 10 bases aligning to TRBD1. This CDR3 spans 12 amino acids. The V segment lost 6 bases and the J segment 16 bases; nucleotides outside the gene matches: 8. CDR1 WSHSY and CDR2 SAAADI come from the germline V gene. CDR3 sequence (DNA): TGCGCCAGCAGCCCAGACAGGGGGCCGGGGTTTTTT. Translating it yields CASSPDRGPGFF.

This clonotype has a handful of counts. V is TRBV4-1 and J is TRBJ2-5; D is perhaps TRBD2 (6 bases). CDR1 and CDR2 (germline): MGHRA, YSYEKL. The ends were cut back, 2 bases at V and 9 bases at J, with 19 bases in the middle. This CDR3 has 15 residues. The CDR3 region is CASSQTFGTVRAQYF. The CDR3 nucleotides read TGCGCCAGCAGCCAAACCTTCGGGACTGTACGCGCCCAGTACTTC.

A note on this clonotype: The junction and the germline gene differ at one end; a read error may be behind it. The gene calls are TRBV27 and TRBJ2-3; no clear D gene. The V gene's germline CDR1 is MNHEY and CDR2 SMNVEV (reference sequence). The CDR3 has 13 amino acids. This CDR3 reads CASSLFRTDAQYF. CDR3 nucleotides: TGTGCCAGCAGTTTATTCCGCACAGATGCGCAGTATTTT.